This TCR beta chain is drawn from a study of T cells in localized non-small cell lung cancer. Data came from immunoSEQ multiplex PCR; TCRdb stores just in-frame clones and leaves some out. The sample lists several thousand clones; 55% were seen once. Germline V gives CDR1 GTSNPN, CDR2 SVGIG (reference sequence). The V end lost 0 bases, the J end lost 1 base, and 9 bases lay between the germline ends. The CDR3 is 14 amino acids. The receptor's source is a male donor aged 60 or over with stage I squamous cell lung carcinoma. Sample: lymph node tissue, taken before any cancer treatment. This chain connects TRBV30 to TRBJ1-1; D is unresolved. DNA of the CDR3: TGTGCCTGGAGTGTGGGGTGGGGGAACACTGAAGCTTTCTTT. This sequence encodes CAWSVGWGNTEAFF.